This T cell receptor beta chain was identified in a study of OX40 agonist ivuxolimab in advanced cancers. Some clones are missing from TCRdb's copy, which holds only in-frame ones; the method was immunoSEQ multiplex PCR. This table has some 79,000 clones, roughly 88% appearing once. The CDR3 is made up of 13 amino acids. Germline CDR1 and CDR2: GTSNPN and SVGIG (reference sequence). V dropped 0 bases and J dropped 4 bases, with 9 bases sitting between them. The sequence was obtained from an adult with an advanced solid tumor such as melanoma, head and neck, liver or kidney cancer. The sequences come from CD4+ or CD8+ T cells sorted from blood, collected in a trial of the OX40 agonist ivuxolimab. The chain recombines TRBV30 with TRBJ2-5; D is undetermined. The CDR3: CAWSVGGSETQYF. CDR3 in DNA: TGTGCCTGGAGTGTAGGTGGTTCAGAGACCCAGTACTTC.